This T cell receptor beta chain comes out of a study of beta chain features in type 1 diabetes. Study-wide context: Patients and healthy donors were similar in age, gender and cell yields.

The whole isolated RNA underwent reverse transcription, so sequencing captured expressed TCRB transcripts. Naive, central memory and regulatory T cell samples came to a mean of around 3.3 million reads. Sequenced by immunoSEQ multiplex PCR; TCRdb stores in-frame clones only, minus some. Of about 360,000 clones detected, over 10% appear once; the ten largest clones hold 0.017%. Trimming took 8 bases from V and 6 from J, leaving 10 bases between them. The CDR3 sequence is 11 residues long. CDR1 and CDR2 (germline): MNHEY, SVGAGI. There are a few counts of this clone. Antigen specificity is unknown. A single heparinised blood sample, averaging roughly 100 mL, was obtained per donor. Study-level results: Healthy donors had naive, central memory and Treg TCRB repertoires that appeared less similar than those seen among patients.

The sequencing input was naive CD4+ T cells from blood. The TCR was taken from a young man in good health. This chain links TRBV6-5 with TRBJ1-2; D remains unclear. The CDR3 bases are TGTGCCAGCGTGAGAGTTAATGGCTACACCTTC. Translation gives CASVRVNGYTF.